This T cell receptor (beta chain) was sequenced during a study of cytomegalovirus exposure and HLA in healthy donors. Study-wide background: A subsequent analysis stated that the 110 or so validation repertoires were run on the same platform as the roughly 620 first-cohort repertoires.

Trimming cost V 10 bases and J 9 bases, with 18 bases left between them. Germline assignment: CDR1 MDHEN and CDR2 SYDVKM. CDR3 length: 13 amino acids. About this clone itself: Antigen: not known.

Data came from immunoSEQ multiplex PCR; TCRdb stores just in-frame clones and leaves some out. The sample carries approximately 150,000 clones, 86% recorded once. Study results and caveats: In a later analysis, first-cohort TCR clusters were found to tend to co-occur in the 130 or so validation repertoires. As was reported, the classifier diagnosed cytomegalovirus status with high specificity and sensitivity.

The chain is built from TRBV28 and TRBJ1-4; tentatively, D is TRBD1 (6 bases). Sequenced sample: PBMCs. The sequence was collected from a man between 18 and 35 years old in good health and CMV-seropositive. CDR3 sequence (DNA): TGTGCCACCATCCGGGACAAGGGTCAAAAACTGTTTTTT. Residues: CATIRDKGQKLFF.